The clone carrying this T cell receptor (beta chain) was detected a few times. At the DNA level, this CDR3 is encoded by other sequences in the same sample as well. Original processing methods: Cell counts per sample came from amplifying reference gene primers. The repertoire was sequenced with immunoSEQ multiplex PCR; TCRdb's copy has only in-frame clones and lacks some. Clone size and the V and J calls come from that table; the DNA yielded D and trimming. Here the sample spans 80,000 to 90,000 clones, around 80% being singletons. The CDR3 covers 11 residues. Trimming removed 2 bases at V and 7 bases at J, with 5 bases between. In germline, CDR1 is MNHNS, CDR2 SASEGT. This specimen belongs to a study of blood T cell repertoires in COVID-19. Whole-study context: From T cells, B-cell-depleted T cells, or PBMCs came the material, which was cDNA or gDNA.

The TCR comes from a woman aged 80 or over with acute or convalescent COVID-19. V is TRBV6-1 and J is TRBJ1-2, with a tentative D call TRBD1 (5 bases). The sample was peripheral blood. The CDR3 sequence: CASSERGGYTF. As DNA, the CDR3 is TGTGCCAGCAGTGAAAGGGGTGGCTACACCTTC.